The 14 T cell receptor beta chains reported below all come from one sample, sequenced in a study of T cells after posttransplantation cyclophosphamide. The repertoire was sequenced with immunoSEQ multiplex PCR; TCRdb's copy has only in-frame clones and lacks some. Of 19,000 or so clones listed, around 85% were seen once; the top ten hold roughly 2.2%. Controls had myeloablative marrow grafts with methotrexate and calcineurin inhibitor, sampled at 1 year. Material: PBMCs, obtained around 53 weeks after allogeneic stem cell transplant with calcineurin inhibitor and methotrexate. The receptors stem from a female patient younger than 45 who received an allogeneic stem cell transplant from an unrelated donor, was CMV-positive, and had acute and chronic GVHD. Some of these T cells may belong to the graft donor.

The V gene is TRBV28, the J gene TRBJ1-2; D is unclear. The CDR3 sequence is 15 residues long. The germline CDR1 and CDR2 sequences are MDHEN and SYDVKM. V dropped 4 bases and J dropped 3 bases, with 15 bases sitting between them. CDR3 amino acids: CASSSPRGFYYGYTF. CDR3 in DNA: TGTGCCAGCAGTTCACCCCGGGGTTTCTACTATGGCTACACCTTC.

The J gene is TRBJ2-2, the V gene TRBV30; 11 positions agree with TRBD1. Germline values: CDR1 GTSNPN, CDR2 SVGIG (reference sequence). The CDR3 contains 15 residues. V was pared by 4 bases and J by 6 bases, with 7 bases of the junction left unmatched. CDR3 loop: CAWNFGTGGSGELFF. In DNA, the CDR3 is TGTGCCTGGAACTTCGGGACAGGGGGATCCGGGGAGCTGTTTTTT.

Points on this clone: This sample includes further DNA sequences coding for the same CDR3. This chain joins TRBV9 and TRBJ1-1; D may be TRBD1 (6 bases). CDR3 length: 14 amino acids. V was cut by 0 bases and J by 7 bases, with 13 bases left in between. The germline gives CDR1 SGDLS, CDR2 YYNGEE. CDR3 in DNA: TGTGCCAGCAGCGTAGGGGTGGGGGCGAGTGAAGCTTTCTTT. It encodes CASSVGVGASEAFF. The entire variable domain, with the rest obtained from reference TRBV9 and TRBJ1-1, is as follows: DSGVTQTPKHLITATGQRVTLRCSPRSGDLSVYWYQQSLDQGLQFLIQYYNGEERAKGNILERFSAQQFPDLHSELNLSSLELGDSALYFCASSVGVGASEAFFGQGTRLTVV.

This sequence joins TRBV30 and TRBJ2-1; TRBD2 might be the D (6 bases). The CDR3 runs to 13 residues. With 5 bases removed from V and 2 bases from J, the gap between germline ends came to 10 bases. Germline CDR1 is GTSNPN and CDR2 is SVGIG (reference sequence). The CDR3 here is CAWLRETYNEQFF. The CDR3 nucleotides read TGTGCCTGGTTGCGGGAAACCTACAATGAGCAGTTCTTC.

The table lists this clone with a few counts. This chain connects TRBV5-3 to TRBJ1-2; D unresolved. TRBV5-3 is marked as an open reading frame, function uncertain. This CDR3 is built from 14 residues. Deletions cut 6 bases from V and 0 bases from J, with 12 bases between. CDR3 in amino acids: CARNPQEANYGYTF. The CDR3 DNA sequence: TGTGCCAGAAACCCTCAGGAGGCTAACTATGGCTACACCTTC.

The gene calls are TRBV4-1 and TRBJ2-5; 9 positions match TRBD2. With the DNA end fitting TRBJ2-7 better, the J assignment may be wrong. The CDR3 runs 15 residues. Per the germline V gene, CDR1 is MGHRA and CDR2 is YSYEKL. DNA for the CDR3: TGCGCCAGCAGCCAAGGAGCGGGAGGCTTCTACGAGCAGTACTTC. Encoded protein: CASSQGAGGFYEQYF.

The chain recombines TRBV29-1 with TRBJ1-4; D gene uncertain. The ends were cut back, 6 bases at V and 4 bases at J, with 6 bases in the middle. The CDR3 covers 11 residues. The germline V gene has CDR1 SQVTM and CDR2 ANQGSEA. The CDR3 DNA reads as TGCAGCGTGGGCCTTAATGAAAAACTGTTTTTT. Residues: CSVGLNEKLFF.

This sequence joins TRBV30 and TRBJ1-3; D is undetermined. Germline CDR1 is GTSNPN and CDR2 is SVGIG (reference sequence). The CDR3 sequence is 14 residues long. Trimming took off 3 bases at V and 0 bases at J, with 9 bases between the two ends. The CDR3 spells CAWSEDSSGNTIYF. CDR3 bases: TGTGCCTGGAGCGAGGACTCCTCTGGAAACACCATATATTTT.

The chain uses TRBV28 and TRBJ2-1, with 7 bases matching TRBD1. CDR1 is MDHEN and CDR2 is SYDVKM in the germline V gene. This CDR3 spans 17 amino acids. J was trimmed by 1 base and V by 5 bases; bases with no gene match: 11. This CDR3 reads CASSPSQGGDSYNEQFF. The DNA for the CDR3 is TGTGCCAGCAGTCCAAGTCAAGGGGGCGATTCCTACAATGAGCAGTTCTTC.

V is TRBV28 and J is TRBJ2-5, with TRBD2 matching 9 bases. There are 12 residues in the CDR3. Germline loops: CDR1 MDHEN, CDR2 SYDVKM. Unmatched junction bases numbered 3, after V lost 8 bases and J lost 5 bases. CDR3 amino acids: CASLSGGETQYF. In DNA form, the CDR3 reads TGTGCCAGCCTTAGCGGGGGTGAGACCCAGTACTTC.

The chain couples TRBV11-2 to TRBJ1-4, with D hard to call. The CDR3 sequence is 14 residues long. The germline gives CDR1 SGHAT, CDR2 FQNNGV. The V and J ends lost 3 bases and 7 bases respectively, with 12 bases between them. The CDR3 protein is CASSFGSASEKLFF. Here the CDR3 DNA reads TGTGCCAGCAGCTTTGGGTCAGCGAGTGAAAAACTGTTTTTT.

V is TRBV5-1 and J is TRBJ2-2; 7 positions agree with TRBD2. From germline, CDR1 is SGHRS and CDR2 YFSETQ. The CDR3 totals 16 residues. With V trimmed by 0 bases and J by 4 bases, 6 bases remained unmatched. The DNA for the CDR3 is TGCGCCAGCAGCTTGGTGGGCCGGGAGGTCACCGGGGAGCTGTTTTTT. Its translation is CASSLVGREVTGELFF.

J is TRBJ2-5 and V is TRBV19, with D perhaps TRBD1 (6 bases). This CDR3 is built from 16 residues. Germline loops: CDR1 LNHDA, CDR2 SQIVND (reference sequence). V was clipped by 2 bases and J by 5 bases, with 18 bases between them. In DNA, the CDR3 is TGTGCCAGTAGTATAACCTGGACAGCTTGGGGGGAGACCCAGTACTTC. This translates into CASSITWTAWGETQYF.

The gene calls are TRBV7-2 and TRBJ2-5; D gene ambiguous. Germline V gene sequence: CDR1 SGHTA, CDR2 FQGNSA. This CDR3 has 11 residues. V lost 4 bases and J lost 9, with 9 bases in between. The CDR3 spells CASSSSAAQYF. As DNA, the CDR3 is TGTGCCAGCAGCTCCTCGGCGGCCCAGTACTTC.